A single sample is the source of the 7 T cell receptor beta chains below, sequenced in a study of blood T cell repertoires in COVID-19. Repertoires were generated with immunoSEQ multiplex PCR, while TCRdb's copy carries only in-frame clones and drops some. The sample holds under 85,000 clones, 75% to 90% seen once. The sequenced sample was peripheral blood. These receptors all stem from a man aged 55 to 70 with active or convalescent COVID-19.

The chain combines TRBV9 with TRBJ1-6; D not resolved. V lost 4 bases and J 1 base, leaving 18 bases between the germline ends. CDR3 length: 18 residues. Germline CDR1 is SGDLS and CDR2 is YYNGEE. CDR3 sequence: CASSPTTGPGSYNSPLHF. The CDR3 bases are TGTGCCAGCAGCCCCACCACGGGCCCGGGGTCCTATAATTCACCCCTCCACTTT.

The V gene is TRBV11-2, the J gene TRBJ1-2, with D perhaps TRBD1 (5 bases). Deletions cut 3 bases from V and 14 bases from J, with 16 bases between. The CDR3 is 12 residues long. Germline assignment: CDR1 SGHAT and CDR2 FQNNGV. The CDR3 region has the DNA TGTGCCAGCAGCTTCATGGACGGAACAGGAACCTTC. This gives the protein CASSFMDGTGTF.

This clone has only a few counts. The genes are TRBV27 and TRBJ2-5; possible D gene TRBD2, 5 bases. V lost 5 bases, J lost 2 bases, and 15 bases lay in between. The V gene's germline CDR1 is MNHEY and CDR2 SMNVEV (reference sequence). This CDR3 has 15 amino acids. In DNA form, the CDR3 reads TGTGCCAGCAGTAAGACGGGGAGAGGACAAGAGACCCAGTACTTC. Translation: CASSKTGRGQETQYF.

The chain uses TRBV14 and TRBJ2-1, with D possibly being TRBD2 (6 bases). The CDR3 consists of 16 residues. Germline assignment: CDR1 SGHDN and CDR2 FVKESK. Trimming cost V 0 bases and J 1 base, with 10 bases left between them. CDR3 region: CASSQEEGSSYNEQFF. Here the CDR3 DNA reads TGTGCCAGCAGCCAAGAGGAGGGATCGTCCTACAATGAGCAGTTCTTC.

Written as DNA, the CDR3 is TGTGCCAGCAGCTCCGACAGGGTTGGAAACACCATATATTTT. Its protein is CASSSDRVGNTIYF. V and J are TRBV7-8 and TRBJ1-3, with 7 positions matching TRBD1. Germline assignment: CDR1 SGHVS and CDR2 FQNEAQ. V dropped 4 bases and J dropped 3; count of bases not matched to a gene: 3. The CDR3 runs 14 residues. The full variable domain, in which reference TRBV7-8 and TRBJ1-3 provide the parts outside the CDR3, is GAGVSQSPRYKVAKRGQDVALRCDPISGHVSLFWYQQALGQGPEFLTYFQNEAQLDKSGLPSDRFFAERPEGSVSTLKIQRTQQEDSAVYLCASSSDRVGNTIYFGEGSWLTVV.

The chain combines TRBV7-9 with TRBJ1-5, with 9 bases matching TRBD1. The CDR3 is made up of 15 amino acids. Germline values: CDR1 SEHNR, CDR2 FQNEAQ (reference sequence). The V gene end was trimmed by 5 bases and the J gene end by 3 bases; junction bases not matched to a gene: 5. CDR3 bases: TGTGCCAGCAGCCAAGGGACAGGGCACAATCAGCCCCAGCATTTT. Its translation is CASSQGTGHNQPQHF.

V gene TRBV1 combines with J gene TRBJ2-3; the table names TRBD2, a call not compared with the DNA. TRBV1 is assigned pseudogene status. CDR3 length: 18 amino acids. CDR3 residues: CTSRQPLRAGGRGDTQYF. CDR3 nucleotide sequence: TGCACCAGCAGACAACCTCTTAGAGCGGGGGGGCGAGGAGATACGCAGTATTTT.